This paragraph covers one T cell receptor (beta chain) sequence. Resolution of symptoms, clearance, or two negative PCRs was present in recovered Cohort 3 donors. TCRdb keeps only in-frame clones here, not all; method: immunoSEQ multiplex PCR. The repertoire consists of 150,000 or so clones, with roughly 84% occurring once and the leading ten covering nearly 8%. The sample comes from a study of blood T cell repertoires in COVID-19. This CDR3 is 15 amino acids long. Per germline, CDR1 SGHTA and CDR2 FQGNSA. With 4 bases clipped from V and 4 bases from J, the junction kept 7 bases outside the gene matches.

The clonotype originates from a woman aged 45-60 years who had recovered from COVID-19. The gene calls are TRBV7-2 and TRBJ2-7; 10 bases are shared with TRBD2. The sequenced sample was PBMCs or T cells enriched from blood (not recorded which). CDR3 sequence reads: CASSWKAGGPYEQYF. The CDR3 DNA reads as TGTGCCAGCAGCTGGAAAGCGGGAGGGCCTTACGAGCAGTACTTC.